This is a list of T cell receptor beta chains from one sample in a study of cytomegalovirus exposure and HLA in healthy donors. Using immunoSEQ multiplex PCR, the repertoire was profiled, and TCRdb retains in-frame clones only, with some absent. The sample has approximately 120,000 clones, 73% seen once. The sequencing sample was made of PBMCs. Every receptor here comes from a man aged 40-50 years in good health and CMV-seronegative. CDR3s include the opening cysteine and the closing phenylalanine or tryptophan. The D gene is left open where the match is weak. Rows give clone size only sometimes, using once, few, many, or a class for an expanded clone.

clone_size | j_call | v_call | d_call | cdr3_nt | cdr3_aa
few | TRBJ1-1 | TRBV30 | TRBD1 | TGTGCCTGTAGTGAACACAGGGGTGGTGGCACTGAAGCTTTCTTT | CACSEHRGGGTEAFF
few | TRBJ1-3 | TRBV4-1 | TRBD1 | TGCGCCAGCAGCCAAGAGACAGGGGTGTCTGGAAACACCATATATTTT | CASSQETGVSGNTIYF
once | TRBJ2-7 | TRBV4-3 | TRBD2 | TGCGCCAGCAGCCAAGTATGGCTAGCGGGGCGGCCCTACGAGCAGTACTTC | CASSQVWLAGRPYEQYF
few | TRBJ2-5 | TRBV11-2 | TRBD1 | TGTGCCAGCAGCTTGACAGGGCGCACACAAGAGACCCAGTACTTC | CASSLTGRTQETQYF
. | TRBJ2-7 | TRBV5-4 | . | TGTGCCAGCAGCTTGGTGGGGGGGCAGGCCCACGAGCAGTACTTC | CASSLVGGQAHEQYF
. | TRBJ2-3 | TRBV9 | TRBD1 | TGTGCCAGCAGCGCGATACAGGGGGCGGGCACAGATACGCAGTATTTT | CASSAIQGAGTDTQYF
. | TRBJ2-1 | TRBV6-1 | TRBD2 | TGTGCCAGCAGTGATAGGTCGGGGGGGCCTCTCTTC | CASSDRSGGPLF
. | TRBJ1-6 | TRBV7-2 | . | TGTGCCAGCAGCCTTTCTGCAGTCAATTCACCCCTCCACTTT | CASSLSAVNSPLHF
few | TRBJ2-1 | TRBV5-4 | TRBD2 | TGTGCCAGCAGCTTCCCCCCTAGCGGGGGGGCTAATGAGCAGTTCTTC | CASSFPPSGGANEQFF
. | TRBJ2-5 | TRBV10-3 | . | TGTGCCATCAGTGGAAGGAGGGTCATCCAAGAGACCCAGTACTTC | CAISGRRVIQETQYF
. | TRBJ1-2 | TRBV19 | . | TGTGCCAGTAGCGGGGGAGCTAACTATGGCTACACCTTC | CASSGGANYGYTF
. | TRBJ1-2 | TRBV6-5 | TRBD1 | TGTGCCAGCAGAGACAGGGTCGGATATGGCTACACCTTC | CASRDRVGYGYTF
. | TRBJ1-1 | TRBV11-2 | TRBD1 | TGTGCCAGCAGCCCACCCGGGACAGCTGAAGCTTTCTTT | CASSPPGTAEAFF
. | TRBJ1-1 | TRBV29-1 | TRBD1 | TGCAGCGTTAAGGACAGGGCGGGCACTGAAGCTTTCTTT | CSVKDRAGTEAFF
. | TRBJ2-3 | TRBV9 | TRBD2 | TGTGCCAGCAGCGCTAGCGGTAGCACAGATACGCAGTATTTT | CASSASGSTDTQYF
. | TRBJ2-1 | TRBV19 | . | TGTGCCAGTAGATCCAACACACAGGGAAGTAGGGAGCAGTTCTTC | CASRSNTQGSREQFF
. | TRBJ2-3 | TRBV5-1 | TRBD1 | TGCGCCAGCAGCAAGGCGACCGGGGGACAGGGGGCAGATACGCAGTATTTT | CASSKATGGQGADTQYF